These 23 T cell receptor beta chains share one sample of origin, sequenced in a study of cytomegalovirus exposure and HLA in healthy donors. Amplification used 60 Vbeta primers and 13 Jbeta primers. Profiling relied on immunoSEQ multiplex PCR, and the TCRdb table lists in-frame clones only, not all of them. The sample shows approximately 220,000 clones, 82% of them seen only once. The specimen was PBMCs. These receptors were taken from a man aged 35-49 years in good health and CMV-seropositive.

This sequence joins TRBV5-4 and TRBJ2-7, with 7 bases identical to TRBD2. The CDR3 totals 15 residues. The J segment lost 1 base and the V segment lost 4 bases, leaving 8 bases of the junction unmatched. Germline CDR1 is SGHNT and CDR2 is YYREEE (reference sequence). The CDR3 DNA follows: TGTGCCAGCAGCCTCCCGGGAGCGGGGTCCTACGAGCAGTACGTC. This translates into CASSLPGAGSYEQYV.

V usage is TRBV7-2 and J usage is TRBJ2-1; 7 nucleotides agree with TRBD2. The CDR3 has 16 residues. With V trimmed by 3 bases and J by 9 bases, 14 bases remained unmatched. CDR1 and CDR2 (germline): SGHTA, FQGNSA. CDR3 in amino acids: CASSLVWGGGVREQFF. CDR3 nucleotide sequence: TGTGCCAGCAGCTTGGTCTGGGGGGGTGGGGTCCGTGAGCAGTTCTTC.

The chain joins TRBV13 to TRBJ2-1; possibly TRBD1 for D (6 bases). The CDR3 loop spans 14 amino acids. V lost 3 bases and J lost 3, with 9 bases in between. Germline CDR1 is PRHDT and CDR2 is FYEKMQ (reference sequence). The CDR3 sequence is CASSFGQIYNEQFF. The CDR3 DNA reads TGTGCCAGCAGCTTCGGACAGATCTACAATGAGCAGTTCTTC.

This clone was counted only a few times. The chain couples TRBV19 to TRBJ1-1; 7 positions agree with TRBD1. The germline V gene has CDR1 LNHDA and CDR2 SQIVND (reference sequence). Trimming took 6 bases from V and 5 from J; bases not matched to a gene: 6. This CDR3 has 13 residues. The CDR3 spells CASSQQGRTEAFF. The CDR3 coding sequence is TGTGCCAGTAGCCAACAGGGGAGGACTGAAGCTTTCTTT. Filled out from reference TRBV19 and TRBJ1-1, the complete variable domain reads DGGITQSPKYLFRKEGQNVTLSCEQNLNHDAMYWYRQDPGQGLRLIYYSQIVNDFQKGDIAEGYSVSREKKESFPLTVTSAQKNPTAFYLCASSQQGRTEAFFGQGTRLTVV.

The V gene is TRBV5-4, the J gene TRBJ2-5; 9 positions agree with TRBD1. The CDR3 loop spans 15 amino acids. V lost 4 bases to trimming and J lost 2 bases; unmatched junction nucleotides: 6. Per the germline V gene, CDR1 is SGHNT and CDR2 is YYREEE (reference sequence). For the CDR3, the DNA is TGTGCCAGCAGCCCGGGACAGGGTCGGCAAGAGACCCAGTACTTC. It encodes CASSPGQGRQETQYF.

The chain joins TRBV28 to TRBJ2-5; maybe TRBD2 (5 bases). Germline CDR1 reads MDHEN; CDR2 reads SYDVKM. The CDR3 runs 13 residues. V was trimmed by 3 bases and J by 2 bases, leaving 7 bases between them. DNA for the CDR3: TGTGCCAGCAGTTTGTCGGGGCAAGAGACCCAGTACTTC. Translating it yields CASSLSGQETQYF.

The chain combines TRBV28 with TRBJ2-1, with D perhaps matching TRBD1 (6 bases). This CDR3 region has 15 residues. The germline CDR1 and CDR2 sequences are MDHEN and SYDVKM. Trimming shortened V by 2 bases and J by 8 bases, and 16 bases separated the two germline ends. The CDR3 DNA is TGTGCCAGCAGTTTACCGGACAGCCTCGGGGATGAGCAGTTCTTC. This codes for CASSLPDSLGDEQFF.

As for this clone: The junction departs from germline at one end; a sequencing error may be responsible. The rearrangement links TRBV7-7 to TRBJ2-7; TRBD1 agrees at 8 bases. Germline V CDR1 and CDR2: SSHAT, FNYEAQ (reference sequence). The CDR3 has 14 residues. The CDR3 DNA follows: TGTGCTAGCAGCCCCGGGACAGGCGCCTACGAGCAGTACTTC. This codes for CASSPGTGAYEQYF.

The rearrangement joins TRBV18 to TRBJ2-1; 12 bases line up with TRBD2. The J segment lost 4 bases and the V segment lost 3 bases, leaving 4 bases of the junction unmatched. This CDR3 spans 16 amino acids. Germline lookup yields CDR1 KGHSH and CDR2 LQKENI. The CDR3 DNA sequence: TGTGCCAGCTCACCCAACGGACTAGCGGGATACAATGAGCAGTTCTTC. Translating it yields CASSPNGLAGYNEQFF.

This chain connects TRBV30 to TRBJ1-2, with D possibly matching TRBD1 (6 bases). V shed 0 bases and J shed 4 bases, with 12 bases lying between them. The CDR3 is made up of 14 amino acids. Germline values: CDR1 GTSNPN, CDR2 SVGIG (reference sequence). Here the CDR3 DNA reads TGTGCCTGGAGTGTAGGGGGGGGGCCCTATGGCTACACCTTC. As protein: CAWSVGGGPYGYTF. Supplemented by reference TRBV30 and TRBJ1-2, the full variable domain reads SQTIHQWPATLVQPVGSPLSLECTVEGTSNPNLYWYRQAAGRGLQLLFYSVGIGQISSEVPQNLSASRPQDRQFILSSKKLLLSDSGFYLCAWSVGGGPYGYTFGSGTRLTVV.

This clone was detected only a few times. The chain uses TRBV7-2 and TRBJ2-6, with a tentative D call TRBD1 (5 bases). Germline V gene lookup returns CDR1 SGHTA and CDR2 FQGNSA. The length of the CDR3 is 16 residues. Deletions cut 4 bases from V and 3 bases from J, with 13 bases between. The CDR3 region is CASSSPEGDGANVLTF. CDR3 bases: TGTGCCAGCAGCTCCCCTGAAGGGGATGGGGCCAACGTCCTGACTTTC.

This chain's CDR3 is CSVYLPAGGSMNEQFF. CDR3 DNA sequence: TGCAGCGTCTACCTCCCGGCCGGGGGGAGTATGAATGAGCAGTTCTTC. The gene calls are TRBV29-1 and TRBJ2-1, with 7 bases fitting TRBD2. Germline assignment: CDR1 SQVTM and CDR2 ANQGSEA. J lost 7 bases, V lost 6 bases, and 18 bases had no gene match. The CDR3 length is 16 residues.

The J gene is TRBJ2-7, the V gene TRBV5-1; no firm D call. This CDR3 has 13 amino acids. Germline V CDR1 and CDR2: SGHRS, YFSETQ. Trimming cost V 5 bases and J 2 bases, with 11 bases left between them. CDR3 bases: TGCGCCAGCAGTATTGGCGGAACCTACGAGCAGTACTTC. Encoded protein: CASSIGGTYEQYF.

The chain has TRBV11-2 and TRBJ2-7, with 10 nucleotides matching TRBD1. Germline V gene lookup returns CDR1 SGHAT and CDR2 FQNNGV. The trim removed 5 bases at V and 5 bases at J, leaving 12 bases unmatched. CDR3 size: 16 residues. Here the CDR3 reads CASSHGPGTGVDEQYF. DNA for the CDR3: TGTGCCAGCAGCCATGGGCCGGGGACAGGGGTCGACGAGCAGTACTTC.

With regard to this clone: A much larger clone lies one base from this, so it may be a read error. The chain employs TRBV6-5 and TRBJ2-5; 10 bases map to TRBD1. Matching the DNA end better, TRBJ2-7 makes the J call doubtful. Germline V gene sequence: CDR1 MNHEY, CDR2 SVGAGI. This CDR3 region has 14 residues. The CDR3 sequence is CASSYGTGDYEQYF. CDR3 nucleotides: TGTGCCAGCAGTTACGGGACAGGGGACTACGAGCAGTACTTC.

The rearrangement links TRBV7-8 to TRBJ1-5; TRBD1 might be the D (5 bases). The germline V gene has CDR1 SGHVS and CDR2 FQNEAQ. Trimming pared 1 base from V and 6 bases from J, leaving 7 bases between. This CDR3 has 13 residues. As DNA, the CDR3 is TGTGCCAGCAGCTTAGAAAGGGGTCAGCCCCAGCATTTT. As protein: CASSLERGQPQHF.

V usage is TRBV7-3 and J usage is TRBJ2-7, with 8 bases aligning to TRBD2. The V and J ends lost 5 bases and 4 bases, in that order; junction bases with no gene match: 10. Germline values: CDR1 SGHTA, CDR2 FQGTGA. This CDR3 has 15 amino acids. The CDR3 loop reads CASSPRPGGPYEQYF. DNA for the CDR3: TGTGCCAGCAGCCCCAGACCGGGAGGGCCGTACGAGCAGTACTTC.

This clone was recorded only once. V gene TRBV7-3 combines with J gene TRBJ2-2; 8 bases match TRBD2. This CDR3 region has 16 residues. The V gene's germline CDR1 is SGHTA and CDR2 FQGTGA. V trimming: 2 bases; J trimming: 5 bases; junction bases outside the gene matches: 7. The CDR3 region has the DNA TGTGCCAGCAGCTTAGGGGCTAGCGGGTATACCGGGGAGCTGTTTTTT. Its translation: CASSLGASGYTGELFF. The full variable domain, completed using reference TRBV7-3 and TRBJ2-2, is GAGVSQTPSNKVTEKGKYVELRCDPISGHTALYWYRQSLGQGPEFLIYFQGTGAADDSGLPNDRFFAVRPEGSVSTLKIQRTERGDSAVYLCASSLGASGYTGELFFGEGSRLTVL.

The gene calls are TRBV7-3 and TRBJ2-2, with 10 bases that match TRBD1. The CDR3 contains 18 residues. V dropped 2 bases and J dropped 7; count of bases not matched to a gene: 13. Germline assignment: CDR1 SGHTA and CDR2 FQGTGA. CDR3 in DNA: TGTGCCAGCAGCTTACGGGCCGGGACAGGGGTATCGGGCGGGGAGCTGTTTTTT. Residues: CASSLRAGTGVSGGELFF.

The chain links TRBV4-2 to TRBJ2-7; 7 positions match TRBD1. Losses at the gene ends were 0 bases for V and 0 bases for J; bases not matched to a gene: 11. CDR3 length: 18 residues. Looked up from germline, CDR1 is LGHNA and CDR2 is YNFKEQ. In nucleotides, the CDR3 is TGTGCCAGCAGCCAAGATCTCATGGGACAGCAATTCTCCTACGAGCAGTACTTC. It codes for CASSQDLMGQQFSYEQYF.

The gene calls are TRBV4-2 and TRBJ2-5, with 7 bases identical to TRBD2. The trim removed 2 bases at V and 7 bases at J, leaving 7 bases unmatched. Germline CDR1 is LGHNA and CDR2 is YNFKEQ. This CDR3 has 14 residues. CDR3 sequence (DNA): TGTGCCAGCAGCCAATCGTGGGGAGGGGCGACCCAGTACTTC. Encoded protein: CASSQSWGGATQYF.

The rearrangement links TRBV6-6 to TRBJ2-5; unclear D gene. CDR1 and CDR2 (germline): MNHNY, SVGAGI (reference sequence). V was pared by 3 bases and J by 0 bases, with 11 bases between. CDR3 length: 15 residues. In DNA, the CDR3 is TGTGCCAGCAGTTATTCCTCAGCGTACCAAGAGACCCAGTACTTC. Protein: CASSYSSAYQETQYF.

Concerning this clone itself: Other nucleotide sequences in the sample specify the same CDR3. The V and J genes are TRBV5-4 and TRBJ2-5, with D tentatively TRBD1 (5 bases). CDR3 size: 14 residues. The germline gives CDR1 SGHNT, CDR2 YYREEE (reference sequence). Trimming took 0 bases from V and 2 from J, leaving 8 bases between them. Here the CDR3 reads CASSLGQQQETQYF. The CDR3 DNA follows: TGTGCCAGCAGCTTGGGACAGCAGCAAGAGACCCAGTACTTC.